This TCR beta chain is from a study of T cells in localized non-small cell lung cancer. Study-wide results and caveats: In uninvolved adjacent lung, T cell clonality reached its highest value, exceeding tumor. Prolonged overall survival went with higher T cell density in the blood. It remains possible that heterogeneity exists, since only one tumor region was sequenced. Paired adjacent lung recovered a median about 60 of the top 100 tumor clones.

Assay: immunoSEQ multiplex PCR; the TCRdb copy retains only in-frame clones and omits some. The table shows tens of thousands of clones, with 85% to 95% occurring only once. This clone came up once. The antigen remains unidentified. V lost 2 bases and J lost 3; bases outside the gene matches: 9. The germline gives CDR1 LNHDA, CDR2 SQIVND (reference sequence). The CDR3 is made up of 17 amino acids. The source was peripheral blood, collected before any cancer treatment. The TCR sequence derives from a female donor aged 60 or older with stage I lung adenocarcinoma. The J gene is TRBJ1-2, the V gene TRBV19, with 10 positions matching TRBD1. The CDR3 reads CASSISSGQGVYYGYTF. CDR3 sequence (DNA): TGTGCCAGTAGTATATCCTCCGGACAGGGGGTGTACTATGGCTACACCTTC.